The 24 T cell receptor beta chains given below trace back to one sample, sequenced in a study of regulatory T cells in long-lasting Graves disease. Library construction for TCR beta used iRepertoire HTBI primers and Arm-PCR of CDR3 regions. TCRdb re-called the multiplex PCR reads with MiXCR, one entry per CDR3 protein. The sample holds approximately 400,000 distinct CDR3 sequences, around 20% seen once. The time point denotes: persistent/refractory GD, antithyroid drugs over 5 years with positive TRAb. There was RNA extracted from PBMCs, and the TCR library was made from it. Specimen: peripheral blood mononuclear cells (PBMCs), collected when the disease was refractory, from a patient treated with antithyroid drugs. These receptors were taken from a female donor with Graves disease.

This clonotype was detected once. A much more abundant neighbour one base away suggests this may be a read error. The chain carries TRBV12-3 or TRBV12-4 and TRBJ1-1, with a weak D call TRBD1 (5 bases). The CDR3 sequence is 14 residues long. Trimming took off 5 bases at V and 7 bases at J, with 17 bases between the two ends. The CDR3 is CASSMSGGTLEAFF. The CDR3 DNA sequence: TGTGCCAGCAGTATGTCGGGAGGGACTCTTGAAGCTTTCTTT.

At least ten counts were recorded for this clonotype. The chain recombines TRBV12-3 or TRBV12-4 with TRBJ2-7, with 7 bases matching TRBD1. V shed 5 bases, J shed 0 bases, and the junction held 7 bases outside the gene matches. This CDR3 comprises 15 residues. The chain's CDR3 is CASSPDRLSSYEQYF. The CDR3 DNA reads as TGTGCCAGCAGTCCGGACAGGTTGAGCTCCTACGAGCAGTACTTC.

This clonotype was seen ten or more times. The chain uses TRBV3-1 and TRBJ1-2; D not certain. Deletions cut 1 base from V and 4 bases from J, with 7 bases between. The CDR3 is 13 residues long. Per the germline V gene, CDR1 is LGHDT and CDR2 is YNNKEL (reference sequence). The CDR3 sequence is CASSQGSTYGYTF. The CDR3 DNA reads as TGTGCCAGCAGCCAAGGTTCAACCTATGGCTACACCTTC. The full variable domain, in which reference TRBV3-1 and TRBJ1-2 provide the parts outside the CDR3, is DTAVSQTPKYLVTQMGNDKSIKCEQNLGHDTMYWYKQDSKKFLKIMFSYNNKELIINETVPNRFSPKSPDKAHLNLHINSLELGDSAVYFCASSQGSTYGYTFGSGTRLTVV.

There are a few counts of this clonotype. The junction shows a germline mismatch at one end, possibly a read error. In DNA, the CDR3 is TGTGCCAGCAGAGAAGAATGGGCGACCGGGGAGCTGTTTTTT. Its translation is CASREEWATGELFF. This chain connects TRBV6-1 to TRBJ2-2; D is unclear. This CDR3 is built from 14 residues. The germline CDR1 and CDR2 sequences are MNHNS and SASEGT.

Of note for this clonotype: A far more abundant clone sits one base away, making this likely a read error. The CDR3 reads CASSLRYDPDSWNEKLFF. The CDR3 DNA is TGTGCCAGCAGTTTACGCTACGACCCGGACTCCTGGAATGAAAAACTGTTTTTT. The chain is built from TRBV7-2 and TRBJ1-4; unclear D gene. Germline V CDR1 and CDR2: SGHTA, FQGNSA. There are 18 residues in the CDR3. Trimming shortened V by 6 bases and J by 5 bases, and 25 bases separated the two germline ends.

This clonotype has more than one count but fewer than ten. The J gene is TRBJ1-5, the V gene TRBV19; 7 bases are shared with TRBD1. V gave up 5 bases and J gave up 3 bases; unmatched junction bases: 10. CDR3 size: 16 residues. The germline CDR1 and CDR2 sequences are LNHDA and SQIVND (reference sequence). The CDR3 coding sequence is TGTGCCAGTAGTTCGAACGACAGGGCATTCAATCAGCCCCAGCATTTT. It translates to CASSSNDRAFNQPQHF.

This clonotype was picked up a small number of times. V is TRBV28 and J is TRBJ2-7; TRBD2 matches 8 bases. The germline CDR1 and CDR2 sequences are MDHEN and SYDVKM. This CDR3 has 14 residues. V trimming: 4 bases; J trimming: 2 bases; junction bases outside the gene matches: 4. The CDR3 DNA is TGTGCCAGCAGTTCAGGGACTAGAACCTACGAGCAGTACTTC. Its translation: CASSSGTRTYEQYF. Full variable domain (outside the CDR3, taken from reference TRBV28 and TRBJ2-7): DVKVTQSSRYLVKRTGEKVFLECVQDMDHENMFWYRQDPGLGLRLIYFSYDVKMKEKGDIPEGYSVSREKKERFSLILESASTNQTSMYLCASSSGTRTYEQYFGPGTRLTVT.

Only a few counts were recorded for this clonotype. The chain employs TRBV10-1 and TRBJ2-2; 7 bases align to TRBD2. CDR3 length: 17 amino acids. V was pared by 0 bases and J by 5 bases, with 9 bases of the junction left unmatched. CDR1 is WNHNN and CDR2 is SYGVQD in the germline V gene (reference sequence). CDR3 loop: CASSESPPGGVTGELFF. CDR3 in DNA: TGCGCCAGCAGTGAGTCGCCCCCGGGAGGAGTTACCGGGGAGCTGTTTTTT.

This clonotype has a count of ten or more. This chain uses TRBV20-1 with TRBJ1-6, with 8 bases aligning to TRBD1. Germline V CDR1 and CDR2: DFQATT, SNEGSKA (reference sequence). The CDR3 extends over 14 amino acids. J gave up 8 bases and V 5 bases, and 8 bases lay outside the gene matches. The DNA for the CDR3 is TGCAGTGCTCAATCCGGGACAGGCTATTCACCCCTCCACTTT. This encodes CSAQSGTGYSPLHF.

The chain joins TRBV14 to TRBJ1-1; D perhaps matches TRBD1 (6 bases). CDR3 length equals 14 residues. The germline V gene encodes CDR1 SGHDN and CDR2 FVKESK. Trimming pared 3 bases from V and 3 bases from J, leaving 11 bases between. This CDR3 is CASSQTGGYTEAFF. The CDR3 DNA reads as TGTGCCAGCAGCCAGACAGGCGGCTACACTGAAGCTTTCTTT.

This chain uses TRBV5-1 with TRBJ2-7, with D perhaps TRBD1 (6 bases). V lost 2 bases and J 1 base, leaving 10 bases between the germline ends. The CDR3 has 14 amino acids. The germline gives CDR1 SGHRS, CDR2 YFSETQ. The CDR3 coding sequence is TGCGCCAGCAGCTTCCGGACAGATTCCTACGAGCAGTACTTC. The encoded protein is CASSFRTDSYEQYF.

This clonotype came up many times. The chain links TRBV2 to TRBJ2-7; no reliable D call. This CDR3 is built from 13 residues. Germline values: CDR1 SNHLY, CDR2 FYNNEI. Between the trimmed V and J ends, which lost 4 bases and 6 bases, there was a span of 13 bases. Here the CDR3 reads CASSGARASEQYF. CDR3 coding DNA: TGTGCCAGCAGTGGGGCTAGGGCCTCCGAGCAGTACTTC.

This chain uses TRBV29-1 with TRBJ2-7; D gene unclear. This CDR3 comprises 14 residues. Trimming removed 0 bases at V and 0 bases at J, with 9 bases between. Germline V gives CDR1 SQVTM, CDR2 ANQGSEA. CDR3 residues: CSVEDLGGSYEQYF. The CDR3 DNA sequence: TGCAGCGTTGAAGATCTGGGTGGCTCCTACGAGCAGTACTTC.

This clonotype was observed a few times. This chain links TRBV7-2 with TRBJ2-7; D call uncertain. The CDR3 has 14 amino acids. The V end lost 0 bases, the J end lost 0 bases, and 6 bases lay between the germline ends. The germline gives CDR1 SGHTA, CDR2 FQGNSA. As DNA, the CDR3 is TGTGCCAGCAGCTTAGCTCACGACTCCTACGAGCAGTACTTC. Translated, it gives CASSLAHDSYEQYF. Full variable domain (missing parts from reference TRBV7-2 and TRBJ2-7): GAGVSQSPSNKVTEKGKDVELRCDPISGHTALYWYRQSLGQGLEFLIYFQGNSAPDKSGLPSDRFSAERTGGSVSTLTIQRTQQEDSAVYLCASSLAHDSYEQYFGPGTRLTVT.

This clonotype was observed a few times. CDR3 sequence: CASSMQGAYGYTF. As DNA, the CDR3 is TGTGCCAGCAGTATGCAGGGTGCCTATGGCTACACCTTC. This chain links TRBV12-3 or TRBV12-4 with TRBJ1-2, with D perhaps TRBD1 (5 bases). This CDR3 contains 13 residues. V lost 5 bases and J lost 4, with 11 bases in between.

This clonotype was seen at least ten times. CDR3 residues: CASSLYNRGREKLFF. The CDR3 nucleotides read TGTGCCAGCAGCCTATACAACAGGGGGCGTGAAAAACTGTTTTTT. This chain joins TRBV7-2 and TRBJ1-4; 9 bases agree with TRBD1. Germline V gene data show CDR1 as SGHTA and CDR2 as FQGNSA. V gave up 5 bases and J gave up 7 bases; unmatched junction bases: 8. The CDR3 is 15 residues long.

This clonotype was observed at least ten times. V gene TRBV13 combines with J gene TRBJ1-4, with 7 bases that match TRBD1. The CDR3 covers 15 residues. Per germline, CDR1 PRHDT and CDR2 FYEKMQ (reference sequence). The J segment lost 10 bases and the V segment lost 8 bases, leaving 16 bases of the junction unmatched. This chain's CDR3 is CASSDGGTAEAKLFF. CDR3 nucleotides: TGTGCCAGCTCTGACGGTGGGACAGCGGAAGCAAAACTGTTTTTT.

This clonotype was detected only a few times. J is TRBJ1-1 and V is TRBV7-9, with a tentative D call TRBD1 (6 bases). The CDR3 has 15 amino acids. From germline, CDR1 is SEHNR and CDR2 FQNEAQ (reference sequence). V gave up 0 bases and J gave up 0 bases, with 8 bases separating them. CDR3 residues: CASSLATGLNTEAFF. In DNA form, the CDR3 reads TGTGCCAGCAGCTTAGCGACAGGACTGAACACTGAAGCTTTCTTT.

At least ten counts were recorded for this clonotype. The J gene is TRBJ1-6, the V gene TRBV6-5; a weak D match, TRBD1 (5 bases). Trimming left V 0 bases short and J 14 bases short, with 14 bases between. In germline, CDR1 is MNHEY, CDR2 SVGAGI. The CDR3 has 14 amino acids. For the CDR3, the DNA is TGTGCCAGCAGTTACTCGTACGGGACCAGGGCCCTCCACTTT. Protein sequence: CASSYSYGTRALHF.

This clonotype was detected ten times or more. The rearrangement links TRBV3-1 to TRBJ2-7, with 7 bases identical to TRBD1. CDR1 LGHDT and CDR2 YNNKEL come from the germline V gene (reference sequence). J was trimmed by 2 bases and V by 4 bases; bases with no gene match: 5. The CDR3 extends over 14 amino acids. The CDR3 DNA reads TGTGCCAGCAGCCCCTCCGGGACAGCCTACGAGCAGTACTTC. Protein sequence: CASSPSGTAYEQYF.

The rearrangement links TRBV20-1 to TRBJ1-1; D perhaps matches TRBD1 (6 bases). The V and J ends lost 0 bases and 0 bases respectively, with 14 bases between them. Germline V CDR1 and CDR2: DFQATT, SNEGSKA (reference sequence). The CDR3 contains 16 residues. The CDR3 protein is CSARDMKGVLNTEAFF. The CDR3 DNA reads TGCAGTGCTAGAGATATGAAGGGGGTCTTGAACACTGAAGCTTTCTTT.

In this sample, this clonotype turned up a few times. This rearrangement joins TRBV7-2 to TRBJ2-5, with 7 positions matching TRBD1. Unmatched junction bases numbered 8, after V lost 5 bases and J lost 5 bases. The CDR3 spans 14 residues. CDR1 SGHTA and CDR2 FQGNSA come from the germline V gene. CDR3 coding DNA: TGTGCCAGCAGCCCGCTTGGGACAGTGGAGACCCAGTACTTC. This translates into CASSPLGTVETQYF.

The chain carries TRBV4-3 and TRBJ1-1; D ambiguous. Germline V gives CDR1 LGHNA, CDR2 YSLEER. The CDR3 has 13 residues. V lost 2 bases, J lost 5 bases, and 9 bases lay in between. CDR3 bases: TGCGCCAGCAGCCAAAAAAGGGATACTGAAGCTTTCTTT. Its translation is CASSQKRDTEAFF.

The chain links TRBV5-4 to TRBJ2-7, with D possibly being TRBD1 or TRBD2 (5 bases each). CDR3 size: 14 residues. The V gene's germline CDR1 is SGHNT and CDR2 YYREEE (reference sequence). Trimming removed 4 bases at V and 2 bases at J, with 13 bases between. CDR3 in amino acids: CASSDGTAAYEQYF. In nucleotides, the CDR3 is TGTGCCAGCAGCGACGGGACGGCCGCCTACGAGCAGTACTTC.